The present T cell receptor (beta chain) was sequenced within a study of T cells in localized non-small cell lung cancer. Study-wide results and caveats: Adjacent lung tissue had a median roughly 52 of the top 100 clones found in the tumor.

Profiled with immunoSEQ multiplex PCR; TCRdb holds only in-frame clones, not every one. The top ten clones hold 8.5% to 10% of a sample with roughly 24,000 clones, more than 65% of them seen once. The CDR3 runs to 16 residues. CDR1 and CDR2 from the germline V gene are MNHNY and SVGAGI (reference sequence). Trimming took off 10 bases at V and 0 bases at J, with 19 bases between the two ends. As concerns this clone: Its target is unknown.

The chain combines TRBV6-6 with TRBJ2-1, with D perhaps TRBD2 (6 bases). This material consisted of peripheral blood, taken before any cancer treatment. The receptor was derived from a man between 40 and 70 years old with stage III squamous cell lung carcinoma. The CDR3 here is CATEDGGTLSYNEQFF. The DNA of the CDR3 is TGTGCCACCGAGGACGGCGGGACGCTCTCCTACAATGAGCAGTTCTTC.